The present T cell receptor beta chain was sequenced within a study of post-analysis software for immune sequencing data. Whole-study results and caveats: Same-batch preparations were strongly co-clustered by F measure. Four or five TRBV segments were more frequent in patients than controls; TRBV5-6, TRBV5-1 and TRBV20-1 belonged to this group.

This clonotype has more than one count but fewer than ten. Its antigen remains unknown. Prepared libraries of TCR beta cDNA carried unique molecular identifiers. Hundreds of thousands of cDNA molecules came from about 1 to 10 million T cells. From the PCR reads, TCRdb called clonotypes with MiXCR, one entry per CDR3 protein. The sample contains 700,000 to 800,000 distinct CDR3 sequences, about 27% of which appear only once. The CDR3 loop spans 12 amino acids. The germline gives CDR1 SEHNR, CDR2 FQNEAQ (reference sequence). With 2 bases removed from V and 11 bases from J, the gap between germline ends came to 12 bases.

The TCR comes from a girl between 10 and 17 years old with multiple sclerosis. The material sequenced was blood. J is TRBJ2-5 and V is TRBV7-9; D is perhaps TRBD2 (6 bases). The CDR3 here is CASSLLPGEQYF. The CDR3 coding sequence is TGTGCCAGCAGCTTACTCCCGGGGGAGCAGTACTTC.